This TCR beta chain is drawn from a study of blood T cells in healthy people across ages. CDR1 is MDHEN and CDR2 is SYDVKM in the germline V gene. The CDR3 runs 15 residues. V gave up 3 bases and J gave up 2 bases, with 12 bases separating them. PCR was performed a second time for about 7 to 12 cycles using a sample-barcoded 5' primer and a J-beta primer mix. TCRdb reprocessed the 5' RACE reads with MiXCR, giving one entry per CDR3 protein. The data contain nearly 800,000 distinct CDR3 sequences, roughly 50% of them singletons. The receptor was isolated from a man aged 40-55 years in good health. V and J are TRBV28 and TRBJ2-3; tentatively, D is TRBD2 (6 bases). The sample consisted of blood. Here the CDR3 DNA reads TGTGCCAGCAGTTTTACGGCGGGAATCACAGATACGCAGTATTTT. Amino acids: CASSFTAGITDTQYF.